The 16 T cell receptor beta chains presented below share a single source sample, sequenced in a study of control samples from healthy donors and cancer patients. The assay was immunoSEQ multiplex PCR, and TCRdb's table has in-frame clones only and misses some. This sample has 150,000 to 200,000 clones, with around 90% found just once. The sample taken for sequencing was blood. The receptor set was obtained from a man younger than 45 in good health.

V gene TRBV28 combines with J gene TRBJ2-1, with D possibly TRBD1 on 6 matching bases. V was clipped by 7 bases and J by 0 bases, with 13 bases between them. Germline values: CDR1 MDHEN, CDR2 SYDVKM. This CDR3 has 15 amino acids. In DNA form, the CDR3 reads TGTGCCAGCACTCTTACAGGGCGCTCCTACAATGAGCAGTTCTTC. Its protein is CASTLTGRSYNEQFF.

CDR3 in amino acids: CASSLTGSSEKLFF. For the CDR3, the DNA is TGTGCCAGCAGCTTGACAGGGAGTAGTGAAAAACTGTTTTTT. The chain joins TRBV7-8 to TRBJ1-4; 7 bases agree with TRBD1. The CDR3 length is 14 residues. V shed 3 bases, J shed 7 bases, and the junction held 5 bases outside the gene matches. Germline CDR1 is SGHVS and CDR2 is FQNEAQ.

DNA of the CDR3: TGTGCCAGCAGTGGAAATGCTGGAAACACCATATATTTT. Its translation: CASSGNAGNTIYF. The chain combines TRBV2 with TRBJ1-3, with D uncertain. Germline CDR1 is SNHLY and CDR2 is FYNNEI. The CDR3 has 13 residues. V lost 4 bases to trimming and J lost 2 bases, with 6 bases between them.

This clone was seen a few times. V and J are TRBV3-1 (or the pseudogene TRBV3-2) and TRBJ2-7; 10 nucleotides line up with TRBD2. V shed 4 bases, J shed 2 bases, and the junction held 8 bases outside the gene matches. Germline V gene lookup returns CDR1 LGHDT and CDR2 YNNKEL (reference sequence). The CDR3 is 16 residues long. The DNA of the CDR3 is TGTGCCAGCAGCCCGAATTTAGCGGGGGGAGCCTACGAGCAGTACTTC. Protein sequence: CASSPNLAGGAYEQYF.

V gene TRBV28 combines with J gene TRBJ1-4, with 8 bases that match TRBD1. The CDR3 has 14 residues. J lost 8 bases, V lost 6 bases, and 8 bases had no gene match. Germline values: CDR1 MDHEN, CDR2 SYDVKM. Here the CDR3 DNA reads TGTGCCAGCAGGACAGGGGTGGGCCCAGAAAAACTGTTTTTT. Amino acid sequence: CASRTGVGPEKLFF.

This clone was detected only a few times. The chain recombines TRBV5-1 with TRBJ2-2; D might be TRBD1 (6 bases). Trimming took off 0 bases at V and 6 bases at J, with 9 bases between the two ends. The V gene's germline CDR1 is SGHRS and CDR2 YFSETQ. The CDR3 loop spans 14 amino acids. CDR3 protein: CASSLGQGSGELFF. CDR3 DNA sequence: TGCGCCAGCAGCTTGGGGCAGGGGTCCGGGGAGCTGTTTTTT.

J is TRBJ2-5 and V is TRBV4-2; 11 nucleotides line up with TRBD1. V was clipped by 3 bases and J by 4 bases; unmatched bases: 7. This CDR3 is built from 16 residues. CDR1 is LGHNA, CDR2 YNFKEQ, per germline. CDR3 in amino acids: CASSQAGQGAGETQYF. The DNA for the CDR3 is TGTGCCAGCAGCCAGGCTGGACAGGGGGCAGGAGAGACCCAGTACTTC.

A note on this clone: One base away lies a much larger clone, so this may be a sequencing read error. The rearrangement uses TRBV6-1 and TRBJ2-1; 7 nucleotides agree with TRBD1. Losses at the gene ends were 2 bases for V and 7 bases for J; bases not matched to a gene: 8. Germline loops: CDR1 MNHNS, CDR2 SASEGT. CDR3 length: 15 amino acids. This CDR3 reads CASSEIRGRGNEQFF. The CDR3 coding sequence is TGTGCCAGCAGTGAAATTAGGGGGCGAGGGAATGAGCAGTTCTTC.

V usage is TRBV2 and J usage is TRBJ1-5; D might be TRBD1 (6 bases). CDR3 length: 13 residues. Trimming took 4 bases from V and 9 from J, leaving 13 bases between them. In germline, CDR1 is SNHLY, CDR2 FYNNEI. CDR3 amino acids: CASSGRTGLPQHF. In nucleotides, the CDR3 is TGTGCCAGCAGTGGGAGAACAGGGTTGCCCCAGCATTTT.

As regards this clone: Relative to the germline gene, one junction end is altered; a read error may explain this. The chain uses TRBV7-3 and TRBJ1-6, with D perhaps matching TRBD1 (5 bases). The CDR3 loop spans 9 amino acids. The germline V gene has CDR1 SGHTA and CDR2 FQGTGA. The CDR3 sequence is CASGVRDSF. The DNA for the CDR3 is TGTGCCAGCGGGGTCAGGGATTCTTTT.

Written as DNA, the CDR3 is TGTGCCAGCAGTGCTCGGGAGGGCACAGATACGCAGTATTTT. Protein sequence: CASSAREGTDTQYF. The chain joins TRBV6-4 to TRBJ2-3, with TRBD2 matching over 7 bases. The CDR3 has 14 amino acids. In germline, CDR1 is MRHNA, CDR2 SNTAGT. V gave up 4 bases and J gave up 1 base; unmatched junction bases: 2.

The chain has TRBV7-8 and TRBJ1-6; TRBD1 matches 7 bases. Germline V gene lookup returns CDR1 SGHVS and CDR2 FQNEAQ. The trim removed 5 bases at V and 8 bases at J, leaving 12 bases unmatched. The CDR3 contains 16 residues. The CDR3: CASSHNIAGQYSPLHF. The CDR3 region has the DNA TGTGCCAGCAGCCACAACATCGCGGGACAGTATTCACCCCTCCACTTT.

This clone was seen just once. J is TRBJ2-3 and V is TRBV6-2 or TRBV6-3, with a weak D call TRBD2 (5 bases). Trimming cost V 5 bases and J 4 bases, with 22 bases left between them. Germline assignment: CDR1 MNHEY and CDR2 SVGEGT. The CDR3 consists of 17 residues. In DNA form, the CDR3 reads TGTGCCAGCAGTCTGGTACCCGGACTCCCGAGAGCAGATACGCAGTATTTT. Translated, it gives CASSLVPGLPRADTQYF.

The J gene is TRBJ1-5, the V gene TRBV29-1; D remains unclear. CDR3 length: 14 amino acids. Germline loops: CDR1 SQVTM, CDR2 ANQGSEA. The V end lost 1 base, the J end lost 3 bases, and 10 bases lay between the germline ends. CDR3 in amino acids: CSVEVRSHNQPQHF. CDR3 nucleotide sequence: TGCAGCGTTGAAGTCCGATCGCACAATCAGCCCCAGCATTTT.

CDR3 in amino acids: CASSFRDGQETQYF. The CDR3 bases are TGTGCCAGCAGCTTCCGGGACGGGCAAGAGACCCAGTACTTC. This rearrangement joins TRBV5-6 to TRBJ2-5; D may be TRBD1 or TRBD2 (5 bases each). This CDR3 is 14 amino acids long. CDR1 and CDR2 from the germline V gene are SGHDT and YYEEEE. V was shortened by 2 bases and J by 2 bases, with 10 bases between the two germline ends.

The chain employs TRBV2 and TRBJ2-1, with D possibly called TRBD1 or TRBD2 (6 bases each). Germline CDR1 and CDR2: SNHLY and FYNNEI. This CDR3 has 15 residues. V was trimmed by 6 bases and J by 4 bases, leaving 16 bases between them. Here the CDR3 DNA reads TGTGCCAGCAGCCTTAGCGGAGGGGGATACAATGAGCAGTTCTTC. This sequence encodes CASSLSGGGYNEQFF.